This TCR beta chain was captured in a study of CD8 T cells in Susac syndrome. The RNA input was about 0.5 to 1 ug, and it was reverse transcribed with random hexamers. Each CDR3 protein is one row after TCRdb ran MiXCR on the immunoSEQ multiplex PCR reads. In the table there are about 200,000 distinct CDR3 sequences, over 85% of which are singletons. CDR1 is KGHSH and CDR2 is LQKENI in the germline V gene. The CDR3 consists of 19 residues. The junction had 12 bases not matched to a gene; V was cut back by 4 bases and J by 0 bases. This rearrangement joins TRBV18 to TRBJ2-3, with TRBD1 identical over 11 bases. The sequence was collected from a human donor in good health. Input material: CD4+ T cells from PBMCs. CDR3 loop: CASSLRPGQGDPSTDTQYF. CDR3 nucleotides: TGTGCCAGCTCACTGCGGCCGGGACAGGGGGATCCTAGCACAGATACGCAGTATTTT.